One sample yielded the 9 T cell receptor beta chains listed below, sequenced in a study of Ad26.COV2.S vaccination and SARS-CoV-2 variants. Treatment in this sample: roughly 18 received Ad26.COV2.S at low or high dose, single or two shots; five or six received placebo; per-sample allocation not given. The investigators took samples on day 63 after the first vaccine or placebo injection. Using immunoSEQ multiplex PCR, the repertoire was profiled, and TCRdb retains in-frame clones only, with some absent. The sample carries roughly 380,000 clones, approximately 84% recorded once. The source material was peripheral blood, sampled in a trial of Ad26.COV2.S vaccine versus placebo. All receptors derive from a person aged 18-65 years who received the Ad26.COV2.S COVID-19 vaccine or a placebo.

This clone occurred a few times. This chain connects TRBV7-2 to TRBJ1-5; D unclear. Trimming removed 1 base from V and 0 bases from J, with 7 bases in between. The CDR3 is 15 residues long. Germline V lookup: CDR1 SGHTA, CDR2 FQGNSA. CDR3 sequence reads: CASSLVHYSNQPQHF. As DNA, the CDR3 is TGTGCCAGCAGCTTAGTCCATTATAGCAATCAGCCCCAGCATTTT.

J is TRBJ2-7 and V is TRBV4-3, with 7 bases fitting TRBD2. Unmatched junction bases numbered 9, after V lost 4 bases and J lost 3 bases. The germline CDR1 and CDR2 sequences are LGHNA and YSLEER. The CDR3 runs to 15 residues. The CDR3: CASSPLAGLGYEQYF. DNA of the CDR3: TGCGCCAGCAGCCCTTTAGCGGGTCTGGGCTACGAGCAGTACTTC.

The CDR3 protein is CASSRKYRVGYEQYF. DNA of the CDR3: TGTGCCAGCAGCCGAAAATACAGGGTTGGCTACGAGCAGTACTTC. V is TRBV3-1 (or the pseudogene TRBV3-2) and J is TRBJ2-7; possibly TRBD1 for D (6 bases). V was shortened by 4 bases and J by 3 bases, with 16 bases between the two germline ends. Per germline, CDR1 LGHDT and CDR2 YNNKEL (reference sequence). CDR3 length: 15 amino acids.

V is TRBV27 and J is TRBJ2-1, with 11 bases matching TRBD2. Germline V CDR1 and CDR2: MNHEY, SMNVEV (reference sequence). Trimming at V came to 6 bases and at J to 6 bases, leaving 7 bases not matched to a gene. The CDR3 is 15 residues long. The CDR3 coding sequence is TGTGCCAGCAGACAGACTAGCGGGAACTCCAATGAGCAGTTCTTC. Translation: CASRQTSGNSNEQFF.

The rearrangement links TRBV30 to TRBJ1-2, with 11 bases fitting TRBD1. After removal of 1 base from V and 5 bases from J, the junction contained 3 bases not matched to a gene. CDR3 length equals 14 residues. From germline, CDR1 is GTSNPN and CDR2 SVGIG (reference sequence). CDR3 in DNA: TGTGCCTGGAGTGGGGACAGGGGGAAGTATGGCTACACCTTC. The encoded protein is CAWSGDRGKYGYTF. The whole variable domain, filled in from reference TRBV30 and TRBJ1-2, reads SQTIHQWPATLVQPVGSPLSLECTVEGTSNPNLYWYRQAAGRGLQLLFYSVGIGQISSEVPQNLSASRPQDRQFILSSKKLLLSDSGFYLCAWSGDRGKYGYTFGSGTRLTVV.

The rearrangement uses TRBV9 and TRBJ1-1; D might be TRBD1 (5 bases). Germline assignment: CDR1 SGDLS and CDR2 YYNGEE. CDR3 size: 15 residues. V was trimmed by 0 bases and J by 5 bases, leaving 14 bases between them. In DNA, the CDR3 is TGTGCCAGCAGCGTAGGTTGGGGCGGGGGAACTGAAGCTTTCTTT. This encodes CASSVGWGGGTEAFF.

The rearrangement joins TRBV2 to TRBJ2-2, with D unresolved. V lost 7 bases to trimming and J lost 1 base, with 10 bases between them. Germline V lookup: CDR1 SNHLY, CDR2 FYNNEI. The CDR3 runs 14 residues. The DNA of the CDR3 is TGTGCCAGCACGGCAGTGCGGAACACCGGGGAGCTGTTTTTT. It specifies CASTAVRNTGELFF.

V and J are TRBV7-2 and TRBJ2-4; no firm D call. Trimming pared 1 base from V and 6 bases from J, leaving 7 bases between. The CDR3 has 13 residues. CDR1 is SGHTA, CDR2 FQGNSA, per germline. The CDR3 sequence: CASSLDRRNIQYF. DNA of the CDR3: TGTGCCAGCAGCTTAGATCGGAGAAACATTCAGTACTTC.

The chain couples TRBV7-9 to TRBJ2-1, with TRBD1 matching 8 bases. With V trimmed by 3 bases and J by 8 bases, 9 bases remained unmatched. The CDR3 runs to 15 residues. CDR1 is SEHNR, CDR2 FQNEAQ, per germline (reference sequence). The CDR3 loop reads CASSFWGQAGHEQFF. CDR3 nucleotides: TGTGCCAGCAGCTTCTGGGGACAGGCGGGGCATGAGCAGTTCTTC.